One and the same sample provided the 3 T cell receptor beta chains below, sequenced in a study of blood T cell repertoires in COVID-19. Here immunoSEQ multiplex PCR was the method, and the copy in TCRdb shows in-frame clones only, minus some. The sample has roughly 180,000 clones, roughly 84% seen once; the top ten hold 10% to 15%. The sample taken for sequencing was PBMCs or T cells enriched from blood (not recorded which). The receptors derive from a woman aged 55-69 years who had recovered from COVID-19.

The chain carries TRBV2 and TRBJ1-2; possible D gene TRBD1, 6 bases. V lost 4 bases to trimming and J lost 1 base, with 13 bases between them. The CDR3 runs to 15 residues. Germline loops: CDR1 SNHLY, CDR2 FYNNEI. The CDR3 DNA is TGTGCCAGCAGTGCAGGACAGCCCCTTAACTATGGCTACACCTTC. Amino acid sequence: CASSAGQPLNYGYTF.

The V and J genes are TRBV4-2 and TRBJ1-2; no reliable D call. Trimming removed 0 bases at V and 5 bases at J, with 7 bases between. Per germline, CDR1 LGHNA and CDR2 YNFKEQ. The CDR3 has 13 amino acids. The CDR3 DNA sequence: TGTGCCAGCAGCCAAGAGACTCTTTATGGCTACACCTTC. Protein sequence: CASSQETLYGYTF.

This sequence joins TRBV18 and TRBJ2-7, with 10 bases fitting TRBD1. Germline V gene sequence: CDR1 KGHSH, CDR2 LQKENI. The CDR3 is 15 residues long. J was trimmed by 5 bases and V by 3 bases; bases with no gene match: 7. CDR3 sequence reads: CASSPGTGDLHEQYF. CDR3 DNA: TGTGCCAGCTCACCGGGGACAGGGGATCTACACGAGCAGTACTTC.